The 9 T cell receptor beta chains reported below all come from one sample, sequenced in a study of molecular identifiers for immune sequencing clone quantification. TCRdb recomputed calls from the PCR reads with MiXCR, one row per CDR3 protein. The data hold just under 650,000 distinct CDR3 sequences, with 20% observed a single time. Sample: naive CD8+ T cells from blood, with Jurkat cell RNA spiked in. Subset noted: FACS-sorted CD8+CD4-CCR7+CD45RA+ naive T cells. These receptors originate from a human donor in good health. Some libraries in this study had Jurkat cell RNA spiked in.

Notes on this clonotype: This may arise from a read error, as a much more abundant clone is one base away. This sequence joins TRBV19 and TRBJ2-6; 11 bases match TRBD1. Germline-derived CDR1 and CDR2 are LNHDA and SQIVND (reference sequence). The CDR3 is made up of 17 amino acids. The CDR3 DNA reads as TGTGCCAGTAGTTTGGACAGGGGGCCCTCTGGGGCCAACGTCCTGGCTTTC. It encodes CASSLDRGPSGANVLAF.

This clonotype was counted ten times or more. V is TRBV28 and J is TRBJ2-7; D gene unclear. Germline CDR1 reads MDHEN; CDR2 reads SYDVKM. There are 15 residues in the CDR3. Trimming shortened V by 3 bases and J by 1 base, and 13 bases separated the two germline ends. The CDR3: CASSFPGPFSYEQYF. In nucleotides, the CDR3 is TGTGCCAGCAGTTTTCCAGGTCCGTTTTCCTACGAGCAGTACTTC.

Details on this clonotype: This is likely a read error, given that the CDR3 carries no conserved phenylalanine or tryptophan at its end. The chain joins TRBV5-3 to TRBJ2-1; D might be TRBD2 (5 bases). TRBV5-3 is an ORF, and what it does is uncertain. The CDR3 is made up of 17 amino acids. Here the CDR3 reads CASSLPPGVLAYNEQFS. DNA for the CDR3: TGTGCCAGCAGCTTGCCACCCGGGGTTTTGGCCTACAATGAGCAGTTCTCC.

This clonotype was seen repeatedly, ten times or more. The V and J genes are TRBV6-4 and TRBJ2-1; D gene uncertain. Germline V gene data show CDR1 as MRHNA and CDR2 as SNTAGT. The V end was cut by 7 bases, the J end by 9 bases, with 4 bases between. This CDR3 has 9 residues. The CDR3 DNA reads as TGTGCCAGCACGGGTGAGCAGTTCTTC. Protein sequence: CASTGEQFF.

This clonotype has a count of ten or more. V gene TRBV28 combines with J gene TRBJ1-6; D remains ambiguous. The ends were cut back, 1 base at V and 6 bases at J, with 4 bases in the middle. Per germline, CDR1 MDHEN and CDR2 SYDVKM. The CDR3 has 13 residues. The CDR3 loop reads CASSLYINSPLHF. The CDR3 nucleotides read TGTGCCAGCAGTTTATATATTAATTCACCCCTCCACTTT. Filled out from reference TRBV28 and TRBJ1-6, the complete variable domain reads DVKVTQSSRYLVKRTGEKVFLECVQDMDHENMFWYRQDPGLGLRLIYFSYDVKMKEKGDIPEGYSVSREKKERFSLILESASTNQTSMYLCASSLYINSPLHFGNGTRLTVT.

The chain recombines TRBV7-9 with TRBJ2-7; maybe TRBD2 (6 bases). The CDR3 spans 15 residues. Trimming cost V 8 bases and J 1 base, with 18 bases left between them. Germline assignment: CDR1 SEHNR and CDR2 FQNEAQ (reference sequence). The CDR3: CASGSRRGHSYEQYF. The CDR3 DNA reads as TGTGCCAGCGGCTCCCGGCGGGGCCATTCCTACGAGCAGTACTTC.

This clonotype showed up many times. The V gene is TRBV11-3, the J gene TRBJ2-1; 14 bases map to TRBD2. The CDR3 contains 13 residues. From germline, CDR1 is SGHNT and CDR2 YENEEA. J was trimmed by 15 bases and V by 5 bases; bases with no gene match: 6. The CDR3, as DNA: TGTGCCAGCAGCCAGGGACTAGCGGGAGTCCTGTTCTTC. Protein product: CASSQGLAGVLFF.

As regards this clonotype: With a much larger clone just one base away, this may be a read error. The CDR3, as DNA: TGTGCCAGCAGCTTGCCGGTGGAGCGGGAGTTAAATGAGCGGTTCTTC. It translates to CASSLPVERELNERFF. The chain links TRBV7-6 to TRBJ2-1; 8 nucleotides line up with TRBD2. Germline V lookup: CDR1 SGHVS, CDR2 FNYEAQ. The CDR3 runs to 16 residues.

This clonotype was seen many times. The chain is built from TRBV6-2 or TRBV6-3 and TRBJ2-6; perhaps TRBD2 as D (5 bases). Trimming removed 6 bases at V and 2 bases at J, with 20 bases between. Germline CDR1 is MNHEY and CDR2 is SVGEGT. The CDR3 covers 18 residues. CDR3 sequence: CASRQAGNGLAGANVLTF. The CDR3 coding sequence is TGTGCCAGCAGGCAGGCGGGCAATGGCTTGGCTGGGGCCAACGTCCTGACTTTC.